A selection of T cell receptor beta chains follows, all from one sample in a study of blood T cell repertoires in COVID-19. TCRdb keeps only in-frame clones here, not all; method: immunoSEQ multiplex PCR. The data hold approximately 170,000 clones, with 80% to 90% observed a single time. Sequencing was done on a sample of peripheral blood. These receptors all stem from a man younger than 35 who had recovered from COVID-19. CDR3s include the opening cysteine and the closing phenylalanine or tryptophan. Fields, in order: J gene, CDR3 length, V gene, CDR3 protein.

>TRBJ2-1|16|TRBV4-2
CASSQLGTSGRNEQFF
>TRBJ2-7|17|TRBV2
CASSEGPGTSESYEQYF
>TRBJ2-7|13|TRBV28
CASSTRRTYEQYF
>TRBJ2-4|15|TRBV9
CASSSGRGAKNIQYF
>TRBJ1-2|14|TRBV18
CASSPTGGRDGYTF
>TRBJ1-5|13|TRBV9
CASSPRSDQPQHF
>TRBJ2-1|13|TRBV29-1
CSLLAESYNEQFF
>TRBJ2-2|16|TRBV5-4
CASSPGTSGNTGELFF
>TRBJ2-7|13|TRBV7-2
CASSQGRSGEQYF
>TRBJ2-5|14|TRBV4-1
CASALAGTAETQYF
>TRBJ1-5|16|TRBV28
CASSLLRVRRNQPQHF
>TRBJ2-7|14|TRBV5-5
CASGGRDRAYEQYF
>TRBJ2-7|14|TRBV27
CASSLGTGIYEQYF
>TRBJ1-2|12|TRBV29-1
CSVVPRSYGYTF
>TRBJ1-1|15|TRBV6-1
CASSEASLVNTEAFF
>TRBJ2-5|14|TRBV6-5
CASSPRWARETQYF
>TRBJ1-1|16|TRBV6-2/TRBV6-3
CASSLHLGQLNTEAFF
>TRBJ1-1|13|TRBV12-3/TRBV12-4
CASSFQGKGEAFF
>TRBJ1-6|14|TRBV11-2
CASSFGFGNSPLHF
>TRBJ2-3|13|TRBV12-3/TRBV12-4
CASSLNLAGTQYF
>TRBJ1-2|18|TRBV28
CASRANRDRGRDNYGYTF
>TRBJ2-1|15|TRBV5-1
CASSSLAGGSNEQFF
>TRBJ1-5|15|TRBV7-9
CASSLAQGSNQPQHF
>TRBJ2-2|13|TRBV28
CASIRQGNGELFF
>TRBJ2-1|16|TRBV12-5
CASGLPLLAGAHEQFF
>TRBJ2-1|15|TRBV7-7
CASSSGQTPGDEQFF
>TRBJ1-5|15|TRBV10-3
CAIKLGDSNNQPQHF
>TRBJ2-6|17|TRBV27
CASSLEGAWQGANVLTF
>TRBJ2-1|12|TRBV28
CASLAGGGEQFF
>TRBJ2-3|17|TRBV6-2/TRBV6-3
CASSYSFLYRRTDTQYF
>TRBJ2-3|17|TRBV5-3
CARSSNETSGRTDTQYF
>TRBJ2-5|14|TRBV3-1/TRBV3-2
CASSQGQGGKTQYF
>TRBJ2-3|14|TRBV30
CAWSTGTGTDTQYF
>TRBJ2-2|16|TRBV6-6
CASSARLAGEDGELFF
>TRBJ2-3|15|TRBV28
CASSLFEQVADTQYF
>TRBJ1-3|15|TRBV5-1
CASSLGESSGNTIYF
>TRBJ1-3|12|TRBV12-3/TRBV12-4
CASRRTGNTIYF
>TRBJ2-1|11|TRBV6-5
CASSSGAGQFF
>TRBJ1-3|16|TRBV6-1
CASSVDRVTSGNTIYF
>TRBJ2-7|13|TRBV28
CAAQRGGSYEQYF
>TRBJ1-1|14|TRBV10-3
CAISGPGGNTEAFF
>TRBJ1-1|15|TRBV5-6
CASSWGTFRNTEAFF
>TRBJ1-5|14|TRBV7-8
CASSLLQGSQPQHF